One sample yielded the 28 T cell receptor beta chains listed below, sequenced in a study of Graves' ophthalmopathy and Graves' hyperthyroidism. Using RNA transcripts, the TCR beta CDR3 regions were amplified. The authors performed first-round RT-PCR with HTBI primers and then a second-round multiplex PCR. TCRdb re-called the multiplex PCR reads through MiXCR, storing one row per CDR3 protein. The data contain just over 600,000 distinct CDR3 sequences, 22% of them singletons. The specimen sequenced was peripheral blood. These receptors were collected from a young woman with stable Graves' hyperthyroidism. Some clones in this sample may be carry-over from other donors' samples.

This clonotype showed up many times. The rearrangement joins TRBV4-1 to TRBJ2-7, with D tentatively TRBD1 (5 bases). The CDR3 spans 14 residues. Looked up from germline, CDR1 is MGHRA and CDR2 is YSYEKL. V lost 0 bases and J lost 3, with 9 bases in between. This CDR3 is CASSQDTGRYEQYF. CDR3 sequence (DNA): TGCGCCAGCAGCCAAGATACAGGCCGCTACGAGCAGTACTTC.

The V gene is TRBV20-1, the J gene TRBJ2-7, with 9 bases lining up with TRBD1. The CDR3 is 15 residues long. V trimming: 1 base; J trimming: 2 bases; junction bases outside the gene matches: 6. The V gene's germline CDR1 is DFQATT and CDR2 SNEGSKA (reference sequence). CDR3 DNA sequence: TGCAGTGCTAGAGCCCGGGACAGGGTCGCCTACGAGCAGTACTTC. Translating it yields CSARARDRVAYEQYF.

V is TRBV27 and J is TRBJ1-1; no clear D. Deletions cut 5 bases from V and 5 bases from J, with 18 bases between. Germline V lookup: CDR1 MNHEY, CDR2 SMNVEV (reference sequence). The CDR3 contains 15 residues. CDR3 bases: TGTGCCAGCAGTCCCCACTATGGGCAGGAGACTGAAGCTTTCTTT. It encodes CASSPHYGQETEAFF.

The chain links TRBV30 to TRBJ2-7; 8 positions agree with TRBD2. This CDR3 comprises 11 residues. V was clipped by 2 bases and J by 12 bases; unmatched bases: 6. Germline CDR1 reads GTSNPN; CDR2 reads SVGIG (reference sequence). CDR3 amino acids: CAWSTGTSPYF. The CDR3 DNA reads TGTGCCTGGAGTACCGGGACTAGTCCGTACTTC.

At least ten counts were recorded for this clonotype. The V and J genes are TRBV24-1 and TRBJ1-5; 7 bases agree with TRBD1. This CDR3 is 15 amino acids long. Germline CDR1 is KGHDR and CDR2 is SFDVKD. With 4 bases clipped from V and 3 bases from J, the junction kept 5 bases outside the gene matches. The CDR3 DNA is TGTGCCACCAGTGACCCCGGGACAGCCAATCAGCCCCAGCATTTT. Encoded protein: CATSDPGTANQPQHF.

This clonotype was seen ten or more times. This sequence joins TRBV12-3 or TRBV12-4 and TRBJ1-6; 8 positions agree with TRBD1. This CDR3 is built from 19 residues. Trimming took 2 bases from V and 4 from J; bases not matched to a gene: 13. Written as DNA, the CDR3 is TGTGCCAGCAGTTTAATTGGACCCGGACAGGGTGGATATAATTCACCCCTCCACTTT. Its protein product is CASSLIGPGQGGYNSPLHF.

The gene calls are TRBV6-2 or TRBV6-3 and TRBJ1-1, with 8 bases lining up with TRBD1. Trimming removed 7 bases from V and 5 bases from J; junction bases left unmatched: 9. This CDR3 is 14 amino acids long. Germline assignment: CDR1 MNHEY and CDR2 SVGEGT. CDR3 nucleotides: TGTGCCAGCATCCACAGGGGGGTTGGGACTGAAGCTTTCTTT. Protein: CASIHRGVGTEAFF.

The chain links TRBV28 to TRBJ2-5; D call uncertain. CDR3 length: 14 amino acids. Trimming shortened V by 6 bases and J by 5 bases, and 16 bases separated the two germline ends. Germline V gene lookup returns CDR1 MDHEN and CDR2 SYDVKM. This chain's CDR3 is CASSLPGERETQYF. In DNA form, the CDR3 reads TGTGCCAGCAGCCTCCCGGGTGAACGCGAGACCCAGTACTTC.

This clonotype was seen at least ten times. The chain is built from TRBV12-3 or TRBV12-4 and TRBJ1-1; TRBD1 might be the D (5 bases). The germline V and J ends were trimmed by 5 bases and 1 base, with 8 bases remaining between them. The CDR3 totals 13 residues. CDR3 amino acids: CASSVGQNTEAFF. DNA of the CDR3: TGTGCCAGCAGTGTCGGACAGAACACTGAAGCTTTCTTT.

There are many counts of this clonotype. The rearrangement joins TRBV4-1 to TRBJ2-5; D is unresolved. From germline, CDR1 is MGHRA and CDR2 YSYEKL. The V end lost 1 base, the J end lost 1 base, and 10 bases lay between the germline ends. The CDR3 runs to 15 residues. As DNA, the CDR3 is TGCGCCAGCAGCCAAGTTTCCTCAGCCCAAGAGACCCAGTACTTC. Protein sequence: CASSQVSSAQETQYF.

This chain connects TRBV20-1 to TRBJ1-2; 10 bases are shared with TRBD1. Germline V CDR1 and CDR2: DFQATT, SNEGSKA (reference sequence). Germline trimming cut 4 bases from V and 7 bases from J; bases unmatched to any gene: 6. CDR3 size: 13 residues. CDR3 loop: CSATDRGLAGYTF. For the CDR3, the DNA is TGCAGTGCTACTGACAGGGGGCTCGCTGGCTACACCTTC.

This clonotype has at least ten counts. The V gene is TRBV4-1, the J gene TRBJ2-7; D unresolved. The germline V gene has CDR1 MGHRA and CDR2 YSYEKL. The V end lost 4 bases, the J end lost 7 bases, and 26 bases lay between the germline ends. This CDR3 is built from 17 residues. CDR3 region: CASSLNAFGASLKEQYF. The CDR3 DNA reads TGCGCCAGCAGCCTAAACGCTTTCGGAGCGTCCCTTAAGGAGCAGTACTTC.

The chain employs TRBV7-3 and TRBJ2-2, with 9 bases lining up with TRBD1. After removal of 5 bases from V and 7 bases from J, the junction contained 2 bases not matched to a gene. The CDR3 loop spans 13 amino acids. Germline values: CDR1 SGHTA, CDR2 FQGTGA. The CDR3 here is CASSRQGVGELFF. In DNA, the CDR3 is TGTGCCAGCAGCAGACAGGGGGTCGGGGAGCTGTTTTTT.

The sample holds many counts of this clonotype. This rearrangement joins TRBV2 to TRBJ1-6; D is unresolved. Germline V lookup: CDR1 SNHLY, CDR2 FYNNEI. Trimming stripped 10 bases from V and 7 bases from J, with 14 bases between. The CDR3 has 13 amino acids. Here the CDR3 reads CATQRLTNSPLHF. The CDR3 coding sequence is TGTGCCACCCAACGGCTCACGAATTCACCCCTCCACTTT.

This clonotype was observed many times. This rearrangement joins TRBV12-3 or TRBV12-4 to TRBJ2-2; D not resolved. The CDR3 is 12 amino acids. V lost 5 bases and J lost 4, with 5 bases in between. CDR3 DNA: TGTGCCAGCAGTCCACCCACCGGGGAGCTGTTTTTT. Translating gives CASSPPTGELFF.

Ten or more counts support this clonotype. It may be a read error: a sequence one base away is much more abundant. The CDR3 bases are TGTGCCAGCGAGGCGAACACTGAAGCTTTCTTT. It yields the protein CASEANTEAFF. The V call is TRBV12-3 or TRBV12-4, the J call TRBJ1-1, with unresolved D. The CDR3 contains 11 residues. Trimming cost V 8 bases and J 1 base, with 5 bases left between them.

This clonotype turned up a few times. The chain carries TRBV20-1 and TRBJ2-5; the match to TRBD1 covers 7 bases. The trim removed 4 bases at V and 5 bases at J, leaving 4 bases unmatched. CDR3 size: 12 residues. Germline lookup yields CDR1 DFQATT and CDR2 SNEGSKA (reference sequence). CDR3 nucleotide sequence: TGCAGTGCTAAGGGGGCAGAGGAGACCCAGTACTTC. Encoded protein: CSAKGAEETQYF.

This clonotype showed up many times. One end of the junction does not line up with germline, which may come from a read error. The genes are TRBV5-1 and TRBJ2-5, with 8 bases that match TRBD1. This CDR3 is built from 14 residues. Per germline, CDR1 SGHRS and CDR2 YFSETQ. The CDR3 sequence is CASSFGQGQETQYF. The CDR3 region has the DNA TGTGCCAGCAGCTTTGGACAGGGACAAGAGACCCAGTACTTC. The full variable domain, rest sourced from reference TRBV5-1 and TRBJ2-5, is KAGVTQTPRYLIKTRGQQVTLSCSPISGHRSVSWYQQTPGQGLQFLFEYFSETQRNKGNFPGRFSGRQFSNSRSEMNVSTLELGDSALYLCASSFGQGQETQYFGPGTRLLVL.

This clonotype was seen at least ten times. The chain carries TRBV6-2 or TRBV6-3 and TRBJ2-5; perhaps TRBD2 as D (7 bases). V dropped 2 bases and J dropped 2 bases, with 12 bases sitting between them. The CDR3 is made up of 15 amino acids. Germline CDR1 reads MNHEY; CDR2 reads SVGEGT. CDR3 region: CASSYGGARQETQYF. CDR3 sequence (DNA): TGTGCCAGCAGTTACGGGGGGGCCCGGCAAGAGACCCAGTACTTC.

In its sample, this clonotype was seen many times. The chain joins TRBV20-1 to TRBJ1-5; D gene uncertain. Trimming removed 3 bases from V and 3 bases from J, with 12 bases in between. The V gene's germline CDR1 is DFQATT and CDR2 SNEGSKA (reference sequence). The CDR3 contains 14 residues. The DNA of the CDR3 is TGCAGTGCTAGCTGGGAGGGCGCCAATCAGCCCCAGCATTTT. It is translated as CSASWEGANQPQHF.

The chain couples TRBV12-5 to TRBJ1-2; 7 bases agree with TRBD1. Germline V gives CDR1 LGHNT, CDR2 FRNRAP. After removal of 3 bases from V and 6 bases from J, the junction contained 19 bases not matched to a gene. This CDR3 has 18 residues. The CDR3 DNA sequence: TGTGCTAGTGGTTTCCAGGACAGGCTTACCCAGCCCCTACATGGCTACACCTTC. This gives the protein CASGFQDRLTQPLHGYTF.

The sample holds a few counts of this clonotype. V is TRBV5-1 and J is TRBJ2-5; 7 bases agree with TRBD2. This CDR3 is 14 amino acids long. The germline V gene has CDR1 SGHRS and CDR2 YFSETQ. The trim removed 4 bases at V and 2 bases at J, leaving 5 bases unmatched. The CDR3 sequence is CASSVGTIQETQYF. CDR3 bases: TGCGCCAGCAGCGTAGGGACTATTCAAGAGACCCAGTACTTC.

This clonotype was seen a handful of times. DNA of the CDR3: TGTGCCAGCAGCTTAGTAATTATGGGGGCGCCTGGAAACACCATATATTTT. Its protein is CASSLVIMGAPGNTIYF. The chain recombines TRBV7-6 with TRBJ1-3, with D tentatively TRBD1 (6 bases). The CDR3 runs 17 residues. The V end was cut by 1 base, the J end by 2 bases, with 15 bases between. The germline gives CDR1 SGHVS, CDR2 FNYEAQ.

This clonotype was found many times. Written as DNA, the CDR3 is TGTGCCAGCCGAACGGGACAGGGGATCGCCGGGGAGCTGTTTTTT. It yields the protein CASRTGQGIAGELFF. The gene calls are TRBV19 and TRBJ2-2, with 10 bases lining up with TRBD1. This CDR3 contains 15 residues. The germline gives CDR1 LNHDA, CDR2 SQIVND (reference sequence). V shed 9 bases, J shed 6 bases, and the junction held 10 bases outside the gene matches.

Many counts were recorded for this clonotype. The chain employs TRBV5-6 and TRBJ2-7; 10 nucleotides match TRBD1. After removal of 4 bases from V and 4 bases from J, the junction contained 8 bases not matched to a gene. The CDR3 loop spans 15 amino acids. Germline assignment: CDR1 SGHDT and CDR2 YYEEEE. The CDR3, as DNA: TGTGCCAGCAGCGCCGACGGGACAGGGGATTACGAGCAGTACTTC. Encoded protein: CASSADGTGDYEQYF.

On this clonotype: A much larger clone sits a single nucleotide away, making a read error possible. The chain uses TRBV2 and TRBJ1-5; a possible D gene is TRBD1 (6 bases). The CDR3 is made up of 12 amino acids. Looked up from germline, CDR1 is SNHLY and CDR2 is FYNNEI. The CDR3 here is CTSRQQGQPQHF. For the CDR3, the DNA is TGTACCAGCAGGCAACAGGGTCAGCCCCAGCATTTT.

As to this clonotype: This may stem from a read error, because a much larger clone lies one nucleotide away. The rearrangement links TRBV5-1 to TRBJ1-1; unclear D gene. The CDR3 consists of 14 residues. The V gene's germline CDR1 is SGHRS and CDR2 YFSETQ. The CDR3 DNA sequence: TGCGCCAGCAGCTCTTCGAGACTGAACTCTGAAGCTTTCTTT. It is translated as CASSSSRLNSEAFF.

The rearrangement uses TRBV30 and TRBJ2-7, with 10 bases aligning to TRBD1. The V gene end was trimmed by 4 bases and the J gene end by 6 bases; junction bases not matched to a gene: 6. Germline assignment: CDR1 GTSNPN and CDR2 SVGIG (reference sequence). There are 13 residues in the CDR3. The CDR3 nucleotides are TGTGCCTGGACGCGGACAGGGGGGACCGAGCAGTACTTC. Protein product: CAWTRTGGTEQYF.